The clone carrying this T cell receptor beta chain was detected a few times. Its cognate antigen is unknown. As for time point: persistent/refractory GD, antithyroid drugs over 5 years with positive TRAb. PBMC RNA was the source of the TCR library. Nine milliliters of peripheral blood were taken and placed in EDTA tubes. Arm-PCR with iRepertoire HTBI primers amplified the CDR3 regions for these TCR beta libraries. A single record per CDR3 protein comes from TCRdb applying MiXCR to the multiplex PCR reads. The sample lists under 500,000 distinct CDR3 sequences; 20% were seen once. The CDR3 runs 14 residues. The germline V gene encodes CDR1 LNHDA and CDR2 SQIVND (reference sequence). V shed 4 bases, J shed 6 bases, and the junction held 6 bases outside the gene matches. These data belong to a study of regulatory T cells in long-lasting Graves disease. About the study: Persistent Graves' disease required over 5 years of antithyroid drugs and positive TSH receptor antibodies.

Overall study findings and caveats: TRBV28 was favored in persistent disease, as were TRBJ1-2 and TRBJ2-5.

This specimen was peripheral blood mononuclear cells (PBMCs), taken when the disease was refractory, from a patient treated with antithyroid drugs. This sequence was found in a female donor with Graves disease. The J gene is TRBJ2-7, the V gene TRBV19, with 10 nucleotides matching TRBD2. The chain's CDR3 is CASSTLAGRREQYF. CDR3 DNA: TGTGCCAGTAGTACACTAGCGGGAAGGCGCGAGCAGTACTTC.